The 5 T cell receptor beta chains listed next were all sequenced from one sample in a study of radiation and T cells in renal cell carcinoma. Time point of the sample: baseline pretreatment blood. This sample's treatment: 15 Gy SBRT to primary tumor, nephrectomy 4 weeks later. Assay: immunoSEQ multiplex PCR; the TCRdb copy retains only in-frame clones and omits some. The sample lists 50,000 to 75,000 clones; about three quarters were seen once. Sequenced here: blood, sampled from a patient whose treatment included radiotherapy and nephrectomy. The source is a man aged 55 to 69 with renal cell carcinoma.

The chain is built from TRBV4-3 and TRBJ1-4; D gene ambiguous. This CDR3 is 18 amino acids long. Germline loops: CDR1 LGHNA, CDR2 YSLEER. V was shortened by 1 base and J by 0 bases, with 15 bases between the two germline ends. The DNA of the CDR3 is TGCGCCAGCAGCCAAGGGAGGGAAAGTCGCCCAACTAATGAAAAACTGTTTTTT. Encoded protein: CASSQGRESRPTNEKLFF.

The J gene is TRBJ2-3, the V gene TRBV19; a weak D match, TRBD1 (7 bases). The V gene lost 8 bases and the J gene lost 3 bases, with 18 bases spanning the gap. This CDR3 comprises 15 residues. Germline V gene data show CDR1 as LNHDA and CDR2 as SQIVND (reference sequence). This CDR3 reads CASLRQGGKTDTQYF. In nucleotides, the CDR3 is TGTGCCAGTCTTAGACAGGGCGGGAAAACAGATACGCAGTATTTT. Complete variable domain (other parts from reference TRBV19 and TRBJ2-3): DGGITQSPKYLFRKEGQNVTLSCEQNLNHDAMYWYRQDPGQGLRLIYYSQIVNDFQKGDIAEGYSVSREKKESFPLTVTSAQKNPTAFYLCASLRQGGKTDTQYFGPGTRLTVL.

V gene TRBV11-2 combines with J gene TRBJ2-2; 7 positions agree with TRBD2. The germline V gene has CDR1 SGHAT and CDR2 FQNNGV. V dropped 5 bases and J dropped 7; count of bases not matched to a gene: 13. The CDR3 has 16 amino acids. The chain's CDR3 is CASSPRGGRSIGELFF. The CDR3 coding sequence is TGTGCCAGCAGCCCCCGGGGCGGGAGATCTATCGGGGAGCTGTTTTTT.

The genes are TRBV7-9 and TRBJ2-1, with 7 bases identical to TRBD2. Germline V gene sequence: CDR1 SEHNR, CDR2 FQNEAQ (reference sequence). V was pared by 8 bases and J by 5 bases, with 9 bases of the junction left unmatched. The CDR3 spans 14 residues. Here the CDR3 reads CASATALANNEQFF. The CDR3 bases are TGTGCCAGCGCGACCGCACTAGCGAACAATGAGCAGTTCTTC.

The chain couples TRBV19 to TRBJ2-3; D is unresolved. The CDR3 is made up of 13 amino acids. Germline CDR1 reads LNHDA; CDR2 reads SQIVND (reference sequence). The V gene lost 4 bases and the J gene lost 2 bases, with 7 bases spanning the gap. The DNA for the CDR3 is TGTGCCAGTAGTAGGGGTGACACAGATACGCAGTATTTT. This gives the protein CASSRGDTDTQYF.